These T cell receptor beta chains were read from a single sample in a study of blood T cells in healthy people across ages. Each CDR3 protein gets one entry after TCRdb re-called the 5' RACE reads with MiXCR. The sample holds some 1,500,000 distinct CDR3 sequences; less than 45% are singletons and the top ten take approximately 4%. Sequenced input: blood. The source is a woman between 18 and 29 years old in good health. Each CDR3 is given with its conserved first and last residue. D genes are given only for firm matches. Clone size is not always given. Where it is, it says once, few, many or a class for expanded clones.

j_gene	d_gene	abundance	v_gene	CDR3nt	CDR3aa
TRBJ2-3	NA	few	TRBV20-1	TGCAGTGCCGCACGGGCCCCAGATACGCAGTATTTT	CSAARAPDTQYF
TRBJ2-1	TRBD2	NA	TRBV11-2	TGTGCCAGCAGCTTAGGAGGACTAGCGGGAGAGTATGGTGAGCAGTTCTTC	CASSLGGLAGEYGEQFF
TRBJ2-3	NA	NA	TRBV7-2	TGTGCCAGCAGCGTAGCGGAGGTTGCAACGCAGTATTTT	CASSVAEVATQYF
TRBJ2-3	TRBD2	NA	TRBV7-9	TGTGCCAGCAGCTTAATCCTGGAGCGGGGCGGACTCACAGATACGCAGTATTTT	CASSLILERGGLTDTQYF
TRBJ2-2	TRBD1	many	TRBV4-3	TGTGCCAGCAGCCCCGGACAGGGGAACACCGGGGAGCTGTTTTTT	CASSPGQGNTGELFF
TRBJ2-5	NA	NA	TRBV5-6	TGTGCCAGCGGCTCAACAGGGACCCAGTACTTC	CASGSTGTQYF
TRBJ1-5	NA	few	TRBV12-3/TRBV12-4	TGTGCCAGCAGTTTAGCCCATACAAATCAGCCCCAGCATTTT	CASSLAHTNQPQHF
TRBJ2-3	NA	NA	TRBV14	TGTGCCAGCAGCCCCCCCCCTTACTTGGGAGCCAGTTCAGATACGCAGTATTTT	CASSPPPYLGASSDTQYF
TRBJ2-2	NA	NA	TRBV5-5	TGTGCCTCCCACGGCCGCGCGGTCACCGGGGAGCTGTTTTTT	CASHGRAVTGELFF
TRBJ2-1	NA	few	TRBV6-2/TRBV6-3	TGTGCCAGCAGTTCCCCACGAGAGGGTAGGGGTGAGCAGTTCTTC	CASSSPREGRGEQFF
TRBJ2-1	TRBD1	NA	TRBV29-1	TGCAGCGTTGAAACCGGACAGGGGGATTACTCCTACAATGAGCAGTTCTTC	CSVETGQGDYSYNEQFF
TRBJ2-7	NA	NA	TRBV20-1	TGCAGTGCCGGGGACATTCCCTACGAGCAGTACTTC	CSAGDIPYEQYF
TRBJ1-1	TRBD1	NA	TRBV20-1	TGCAGTGCTAGAGATGACAGGGCTTGGGTATGGAACACTGAAGCTTTCTTT	CSARDDRAWVWNTEAFF
TRBJ2-1	NA	NA	TRBV6-2/TRBV6-3	TGTGCCAGCATTCTAGGGCCAGTCTGCAATGAGCAGTTCTTC	CASILGPVCNEQFF
TRBJ2-2	NA	NA	TRBV6-1	TGTGCCAGCAGTGAGTTCGAGGGTCTGAGAGGCACCGGGGAGCTGTTTTTT	CASSEFEGLRGTGELFF
TRBJ2-7	TRBD2	NA	TRBV10-3	TGTGCCATCAGTGAGTCGGGGTGGGGGGGGACCTACGAGCAGTACTTC	CAISESGWGGTYEQYF
TRBJ1-5	NA	NA	TRBV4-1	TGCGCCAGCAGCCCCTCGGACCTCCCAGTTGGCAATCAGCCCCAGCATTTT	CASSPSDLPVGNQPQHF
TRBJ2-7	NA	once	TRBV11-2	TGTGCCAGCAGCGATAGCCCACGAGTCCACGAGCAGTACTTC	CASSDSPRVHEQYF
TRBJ2-7	NA	few	TRBV5-4	TGTGCCAGCAGCCCGGATGGGGGGCGCTGGTACGAGCAGTACTTC	CASSPDGGRWYEQYF
TRBJ2-5	NA	NA	TRBV9	TGTGCCAGCAAGAACGGCGCACGGGAGACCCAGTACTTC	CASKNGARETQYF
TRBJ2-3	TRBD2	NA	TRBV28	TGTGCCAGCAAACCTAGCGGGGCGATGTATTTT	CASKPSGAMYF
TRBJ2-7	TRBD1	NA	TRBV7-2	TGTGCCAGCAGCCGAGACAGGGCTAACGAGCAGTACTTC	CASSRDRANEQYF
TRBJ2-2	NA	NA	TRBV5-1	TGCGCCAGCAGCTTGCCTCGACCGACGAACACCGGGGAGCTGTTTTTT	CASSLPRPTNTGELFF
TRBJ2-7	NA	few	TRBV5-6	TGTGCCAGCAGCTTAGGGGCAGCCGACTCCTACGAGCAGTACTTC	CASSLGAADSYEQYF
TRBJ1-2	TRBD1	few	TRBV20-1	TGCAGTGCATACAGGGGTAACTATGGCTACACCTTC	CSAYRGNYGYTF
TRBJ2-5	NA	NA	TRBV7-2	TGTGCCAGCAGCCACAACGGTAACCTACAAGAGACCCAGTACTTC	CASSHNGNLQETQYF
TRBJ1-1	NA	NA	TRBV14	TGTGCCAGCAGCACCCACCCAAGGTCAACAGGCAAGGCTTTCTTT	CASSTHPRSTGKAFF